These 2 T cell receptor beta chains came from one sample sequenced in a study of regulatory T cells. The PCR used 52 TRBV and 13 TRBJ primers. Measured with immunoSEQ multiplex PCR; TCRdb has only the in-frame clones, and not every one. The sample shows roughly 32,000 clones, about 91% of them seen only once. General observations from the study: Hydrophobic residues at CDR3 positions 6 and 7 were enriched in conventional CD4+ T cells of CD3G-deficient patients.

Antigen specificity for these receptors is unknown. Sequenced material: conventional CD4+ T cells sorted from blood. The receptor source for this set is a person aged 18 to 35 with CD3G deficiency.

This chain's CDR3 is CASSDSGGQRAGAHEQYF. The DNA for the CDR3 is TGTGCCAGCAGTGACTCTGGGGGGCAGCGGGCGGGGGCACACGAGCAGTACTTC. The chain is built from TRBV6-4 and TRBJ2-7; D possibly corresponds to TRBD2 (7 bases). Germline V gene data show CDR1 as MRHNA and CDR2 as SNTAGT. The germline V and J ends were trimmed by 0 bases and 5 bases, with 23 bases remaining between them. This CDR3 has 18 residues.

The gene calls are TRBV28 and TRBJ1-2, with TRBD1 matching 7 bases. CDR3 length: 15 amino acids. The V gene end was trimmed by 5 bases and the J gene end by 6 bases; junction bases not matched to a gene: 12. CDR1 and CDR2 (germline): MDHEN, SYDVKM. The CDR3: CASSIGGQAGNGYTF. The CDR3 coding sequence is TGTGCCAGCAGTATAGGAGGACAGGCGGGAAATGGCTACACCTTC.